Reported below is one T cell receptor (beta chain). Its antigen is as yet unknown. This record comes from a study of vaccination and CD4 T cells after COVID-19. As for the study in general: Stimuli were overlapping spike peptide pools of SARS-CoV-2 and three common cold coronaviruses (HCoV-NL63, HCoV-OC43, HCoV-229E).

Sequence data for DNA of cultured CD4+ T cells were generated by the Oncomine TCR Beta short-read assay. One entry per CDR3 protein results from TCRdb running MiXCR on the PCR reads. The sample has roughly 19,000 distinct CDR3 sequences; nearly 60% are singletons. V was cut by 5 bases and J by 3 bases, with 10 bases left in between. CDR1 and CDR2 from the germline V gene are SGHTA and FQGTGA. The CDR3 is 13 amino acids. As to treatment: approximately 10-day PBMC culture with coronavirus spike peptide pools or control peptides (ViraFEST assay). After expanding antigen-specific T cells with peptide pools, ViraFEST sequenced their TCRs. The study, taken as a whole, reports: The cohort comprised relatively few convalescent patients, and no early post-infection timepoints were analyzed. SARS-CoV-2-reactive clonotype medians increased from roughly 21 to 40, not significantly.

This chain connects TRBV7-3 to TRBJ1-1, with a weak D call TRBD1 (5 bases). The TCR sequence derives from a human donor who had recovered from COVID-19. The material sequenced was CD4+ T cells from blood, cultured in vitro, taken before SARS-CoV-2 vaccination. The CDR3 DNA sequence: TGTGCCAGCAGCGCATCCAGGGACACTGAAGCTTTCTTT. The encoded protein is CASSASRDTEAFF.